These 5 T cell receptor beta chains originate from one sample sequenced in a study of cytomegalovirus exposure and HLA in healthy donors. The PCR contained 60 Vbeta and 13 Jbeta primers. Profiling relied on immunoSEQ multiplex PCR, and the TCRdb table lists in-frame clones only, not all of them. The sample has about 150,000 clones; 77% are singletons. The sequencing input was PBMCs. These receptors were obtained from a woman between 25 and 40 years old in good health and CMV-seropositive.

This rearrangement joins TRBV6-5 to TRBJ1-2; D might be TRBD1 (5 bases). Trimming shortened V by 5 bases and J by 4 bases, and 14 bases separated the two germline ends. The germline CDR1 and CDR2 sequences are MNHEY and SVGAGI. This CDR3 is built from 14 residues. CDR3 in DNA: TGTGCCAGCAGTCGGACGGAGCAGGGCTATGGCTACACCTTC. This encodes CASSRTEQGYGYTF.

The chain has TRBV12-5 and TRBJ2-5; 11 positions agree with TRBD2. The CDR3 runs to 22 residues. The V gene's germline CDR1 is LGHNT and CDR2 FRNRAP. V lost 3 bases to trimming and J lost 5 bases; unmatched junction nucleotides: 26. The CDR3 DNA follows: TGTGCTAGTGGTTTTTCCCCTACCGACAGGGCCATAACTAGCGGGAGCCCTGAGACCCAGTACTTC. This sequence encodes CASGFSPTDRAITSGSPETQYF.

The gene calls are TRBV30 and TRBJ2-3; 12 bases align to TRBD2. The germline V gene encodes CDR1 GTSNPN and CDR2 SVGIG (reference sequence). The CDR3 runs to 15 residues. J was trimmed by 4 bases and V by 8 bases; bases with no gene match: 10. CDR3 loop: CATSTSGSLADTQYF. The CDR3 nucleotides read TGTGCCACCTCGACTAGCGGGAGTTTGGCAGATACGCAGTATTTT.

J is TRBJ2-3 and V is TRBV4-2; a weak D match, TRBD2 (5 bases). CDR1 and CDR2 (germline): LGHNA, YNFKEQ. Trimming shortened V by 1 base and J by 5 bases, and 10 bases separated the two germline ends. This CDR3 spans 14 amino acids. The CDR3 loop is CASSQGLGVDTQYF. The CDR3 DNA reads TGTGCCAGCAGCCAAGGGTTGGGAGTAGATACGCAGTATTTT.

The CDR3 DNA reads TGTGCCAGCAGTTACGGGGACAGGGGTGGTGAAAAACTGTTTTTT. Its translation is CASSYGDRGGEKLFF. The rearrangement uses TRBV6-5 and TRBJ1-4, with TRBD1 matching 10 bases. This CDR3 spans 15 amino acids. V shed 2 bases and J 7 bases; nucleotides not matched to a gene: 4. Germline V CDR1 and CDR2: MNHEY, SVGAGI.